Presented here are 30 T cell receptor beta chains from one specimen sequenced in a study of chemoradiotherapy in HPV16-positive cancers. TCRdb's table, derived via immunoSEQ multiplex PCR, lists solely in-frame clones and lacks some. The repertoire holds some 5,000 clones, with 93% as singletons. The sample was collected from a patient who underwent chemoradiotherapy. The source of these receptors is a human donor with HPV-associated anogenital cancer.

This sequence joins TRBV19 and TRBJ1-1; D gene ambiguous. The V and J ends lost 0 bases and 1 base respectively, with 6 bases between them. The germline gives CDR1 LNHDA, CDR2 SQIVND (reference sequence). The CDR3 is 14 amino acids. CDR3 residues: CASSIDLPNTEAFF. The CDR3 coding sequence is TGTGCCAGTAGTATAGATCTTCCGAACACTGAAGCTTTCTTT.

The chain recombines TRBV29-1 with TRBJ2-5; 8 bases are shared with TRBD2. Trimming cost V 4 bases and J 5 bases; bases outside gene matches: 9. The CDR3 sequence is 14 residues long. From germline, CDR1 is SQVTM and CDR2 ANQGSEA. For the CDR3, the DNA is TGCAGCGTTGCACTCGGGGGGGGAGTTGAGACCCAGTACTTC. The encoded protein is CSVALGGGVETQYF.

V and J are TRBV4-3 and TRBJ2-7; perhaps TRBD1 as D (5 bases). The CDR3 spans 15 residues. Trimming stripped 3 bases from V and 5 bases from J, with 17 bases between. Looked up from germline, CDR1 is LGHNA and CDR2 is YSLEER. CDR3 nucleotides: TGCGCCAGCAGCCAGTTCCTCCTTCAGGGTAACGAGCAGTACTTC. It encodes CASSQFLLQGNEQYF.

The CDR3 bases are TGTGCCAGCACTGGCCAGGGGGCTCGGTATGGCTACACCTTC. This gives the protein CASTGQGARYGYTF. The chain carries TRBV28 and TRBJ1-2; 8 bases align to TRBD1. V was clipped by 7 bases and J by 5 bases; unmatched bases: 9. Germline CDR1 is MDHEN and CDR2 is SYDVKM. This CDR3 is built from 14 residues.

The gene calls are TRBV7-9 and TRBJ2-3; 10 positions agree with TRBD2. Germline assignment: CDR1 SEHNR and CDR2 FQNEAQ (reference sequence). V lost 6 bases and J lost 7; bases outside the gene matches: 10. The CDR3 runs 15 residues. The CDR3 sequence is CASSTPSGGANTQYF. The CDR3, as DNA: TGTGCCAGCAGTACTCCTAGCGGGGGCGCGAATACGCAGTATTTT.

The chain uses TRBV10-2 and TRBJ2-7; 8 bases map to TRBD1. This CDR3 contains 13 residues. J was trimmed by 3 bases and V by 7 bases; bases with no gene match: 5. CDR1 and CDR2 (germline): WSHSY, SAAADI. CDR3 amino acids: CASNPGQVYEQYF. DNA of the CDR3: TGCGCCAGCAACCCGGGACAGGTCTACGAGCAGTACTTC.

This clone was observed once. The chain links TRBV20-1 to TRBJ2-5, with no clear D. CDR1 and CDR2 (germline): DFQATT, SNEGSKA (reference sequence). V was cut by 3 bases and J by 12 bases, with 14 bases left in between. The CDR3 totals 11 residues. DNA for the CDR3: TGCAGTGCTAGTTGGGCCGGCCTCAAGTACTTC. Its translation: CSASWAGLKYF.

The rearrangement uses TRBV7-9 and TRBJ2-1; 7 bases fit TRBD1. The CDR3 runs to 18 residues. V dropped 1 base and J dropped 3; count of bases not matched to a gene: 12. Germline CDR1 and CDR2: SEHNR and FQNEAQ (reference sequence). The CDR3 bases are TGTGCCAGCAGCTTAGGGGATACGGACAGGATCTACTACAATGAGCAGTTCTTC. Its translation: CASSLGDTDRIYYNEQFF.

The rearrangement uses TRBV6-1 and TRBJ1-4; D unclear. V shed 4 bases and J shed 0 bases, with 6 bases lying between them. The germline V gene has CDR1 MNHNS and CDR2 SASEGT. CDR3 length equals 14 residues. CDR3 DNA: TGTGCCAGCAGTGTTGGTGCAACTAATGAAAAACTGTTTTTT. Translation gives CASSVGATNEKLFF.

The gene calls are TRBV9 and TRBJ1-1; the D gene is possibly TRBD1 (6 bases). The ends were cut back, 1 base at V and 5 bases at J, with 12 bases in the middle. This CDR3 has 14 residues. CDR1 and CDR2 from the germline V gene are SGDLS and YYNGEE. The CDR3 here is CASSVLTTGTEAFF. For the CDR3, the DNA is TGTGCCAGCAGCGTACTCACGACAGGAACTGAAGCTTTCTTT.

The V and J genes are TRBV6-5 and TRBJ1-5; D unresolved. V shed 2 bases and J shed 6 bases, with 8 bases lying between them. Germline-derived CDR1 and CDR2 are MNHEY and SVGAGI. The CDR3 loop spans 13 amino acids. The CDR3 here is CASSYRLSQPQHF. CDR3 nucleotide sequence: TGTGCCAGCAGTTACAGGTTAAGTCAGCCCCAGCATTTT.

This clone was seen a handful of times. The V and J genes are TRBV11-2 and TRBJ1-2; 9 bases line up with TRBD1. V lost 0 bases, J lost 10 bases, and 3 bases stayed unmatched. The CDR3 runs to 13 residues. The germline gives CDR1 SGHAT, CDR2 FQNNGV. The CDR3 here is CASSLDRTGDYTF. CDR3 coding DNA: TGTGCCAGCAGCTTAGATAGGACAGGGGACTACACCTTC.

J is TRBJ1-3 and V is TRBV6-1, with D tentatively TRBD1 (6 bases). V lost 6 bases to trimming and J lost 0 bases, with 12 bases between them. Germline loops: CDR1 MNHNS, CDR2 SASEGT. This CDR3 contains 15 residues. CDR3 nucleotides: TGTGCCAGCAGGGAACAGGGCCTCTCTGGAAACACCATATATTTT. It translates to CASREQGLSGNTIYF.

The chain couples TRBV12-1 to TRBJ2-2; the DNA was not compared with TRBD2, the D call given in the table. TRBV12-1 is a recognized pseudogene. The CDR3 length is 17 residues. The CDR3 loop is CASSPGTSGGGHRELFF. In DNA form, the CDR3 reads TGTGCCAGCAGCCCGGGGACTAGCGGGGGGGGCCATCGGGAGCTGTTTTTT.

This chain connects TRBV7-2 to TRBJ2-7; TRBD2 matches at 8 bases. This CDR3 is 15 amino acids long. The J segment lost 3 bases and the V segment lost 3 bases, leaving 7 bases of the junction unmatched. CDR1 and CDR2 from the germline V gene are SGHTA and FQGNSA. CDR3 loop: CASSFPGLDNYEQYF. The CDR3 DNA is TGTGCCAGCAGCTTCCCGGGACTAGATAACTACGAGCAGTACTTC.

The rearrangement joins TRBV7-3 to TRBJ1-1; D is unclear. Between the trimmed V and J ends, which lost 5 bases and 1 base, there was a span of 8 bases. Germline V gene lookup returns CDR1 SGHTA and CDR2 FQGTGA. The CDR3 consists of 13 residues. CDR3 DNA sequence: TGTGCCAGCAGCATGACTCCGAACACTGAAGCTTTCTTT. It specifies CASSMTPNTEAFF.

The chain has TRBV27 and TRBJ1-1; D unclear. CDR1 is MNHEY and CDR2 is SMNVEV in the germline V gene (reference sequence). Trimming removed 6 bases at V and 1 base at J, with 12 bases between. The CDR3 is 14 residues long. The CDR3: CASSRYGRNTEAFF. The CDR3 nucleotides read TGTGCCAGCAGCCGATACGGTAGGAACACTGAAGCTTTCTTT.

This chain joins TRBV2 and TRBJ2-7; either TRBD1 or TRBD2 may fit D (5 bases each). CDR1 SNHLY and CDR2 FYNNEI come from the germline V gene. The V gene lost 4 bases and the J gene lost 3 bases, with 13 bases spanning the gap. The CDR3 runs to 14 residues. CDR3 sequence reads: CASSVSGTRYEQYF. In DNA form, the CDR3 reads TGTGCCAGCAGTGTCTCCGGGACGCGCTACGAGCAGTACTTC.

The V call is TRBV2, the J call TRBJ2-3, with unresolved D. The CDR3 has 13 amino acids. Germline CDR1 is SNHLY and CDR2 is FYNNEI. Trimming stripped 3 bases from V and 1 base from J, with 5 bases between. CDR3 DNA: TGTGCCAGCAGTGAGGCGGGCACAGATACGCAGTATTTT. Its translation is CASSEAGTDTQYF.

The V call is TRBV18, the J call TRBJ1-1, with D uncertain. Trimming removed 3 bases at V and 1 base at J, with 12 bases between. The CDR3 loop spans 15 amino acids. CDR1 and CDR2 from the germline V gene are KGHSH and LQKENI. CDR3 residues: CASSPFTVKNTEAFF. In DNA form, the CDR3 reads TGTGCCAGCTCACCTTTTACAGTCAAGAACACTGAAGCTTTCTTT.

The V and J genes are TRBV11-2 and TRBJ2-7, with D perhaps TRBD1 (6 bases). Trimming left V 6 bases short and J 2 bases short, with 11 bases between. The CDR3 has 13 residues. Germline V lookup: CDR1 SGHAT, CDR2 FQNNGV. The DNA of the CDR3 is TGTGCCAGCAGGGAAGGGGGTACCTACGAGCAGTACTTC. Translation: CASREGGTYEQYF.

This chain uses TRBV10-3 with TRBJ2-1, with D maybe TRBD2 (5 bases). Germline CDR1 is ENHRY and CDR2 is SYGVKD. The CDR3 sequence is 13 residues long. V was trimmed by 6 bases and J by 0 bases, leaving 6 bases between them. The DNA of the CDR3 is TGTGCCATCAGGGGGAGCTCCTACAATGAGCAGTTCTTC. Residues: CAIRGSSYNEQFF.

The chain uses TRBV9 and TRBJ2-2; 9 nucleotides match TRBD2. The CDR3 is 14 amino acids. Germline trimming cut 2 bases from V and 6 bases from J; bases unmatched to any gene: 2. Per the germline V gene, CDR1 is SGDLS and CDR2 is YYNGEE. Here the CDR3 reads CASSVGTSSGELFF. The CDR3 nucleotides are TGTGCCAGCAGCGTGGGGACTAGCTCCGGGGAGCTGTTTTTT. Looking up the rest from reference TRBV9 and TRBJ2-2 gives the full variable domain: DSGVTQTPKHLITATGQRVTLRCSPRSGDLSVYWYQQSLDQGLQFLIQYYNGEERAKGNILERFSAQQFPDLHSELNLSSLELGDSALYFCASSVGTSSGELFFGEGSRLTVL.

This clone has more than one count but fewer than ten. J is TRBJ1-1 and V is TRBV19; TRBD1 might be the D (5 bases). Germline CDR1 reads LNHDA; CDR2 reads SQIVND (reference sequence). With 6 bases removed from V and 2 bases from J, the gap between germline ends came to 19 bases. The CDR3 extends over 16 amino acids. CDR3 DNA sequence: TGTGCCAGTAGACCCTCCGGGGGGTTGGGAAACACTGAAGCTTTCTTT. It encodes CASRPSGGLGNTEAFF.

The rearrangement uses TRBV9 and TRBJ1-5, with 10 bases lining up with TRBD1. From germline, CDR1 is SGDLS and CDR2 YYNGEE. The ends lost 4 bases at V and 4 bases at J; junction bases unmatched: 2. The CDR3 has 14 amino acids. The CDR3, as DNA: TGTGCCAGCAGCCCGGGACAGGGGAATCAGCCCCAGCATTTT. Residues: CASSPGQGNQPQHF.

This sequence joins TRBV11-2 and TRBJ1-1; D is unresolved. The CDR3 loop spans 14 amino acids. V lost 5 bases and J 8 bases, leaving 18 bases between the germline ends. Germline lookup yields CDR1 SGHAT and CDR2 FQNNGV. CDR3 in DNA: TGTGCCAGCAGCCCCACTGCCCACGGCGGAGAAGCTTTCTTT. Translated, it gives CASSPTAHGGEAFF.

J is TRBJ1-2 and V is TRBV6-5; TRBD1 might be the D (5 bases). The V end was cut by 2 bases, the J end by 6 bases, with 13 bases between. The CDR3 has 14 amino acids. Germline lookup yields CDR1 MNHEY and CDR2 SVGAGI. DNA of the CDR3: TGTGCCAGCAGTTACCGGGACGGTGGGAATGGCTACACCTTC. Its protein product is CASSYRDGGNGYTF.

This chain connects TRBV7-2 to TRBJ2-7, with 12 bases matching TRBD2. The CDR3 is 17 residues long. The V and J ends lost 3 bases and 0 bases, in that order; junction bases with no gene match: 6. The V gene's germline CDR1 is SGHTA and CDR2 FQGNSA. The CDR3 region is CASSLGLAGGISYEQYF. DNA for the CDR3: TGTGCCAGCAGCTTGGGTCTAGCGGGGGGGATCTCCTACGAGCAGTACTTC.

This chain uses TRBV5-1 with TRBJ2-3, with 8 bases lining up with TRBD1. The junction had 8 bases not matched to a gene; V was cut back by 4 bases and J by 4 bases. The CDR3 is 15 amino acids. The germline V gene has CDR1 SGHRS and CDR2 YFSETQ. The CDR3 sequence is CASSTEQGVADTQYF. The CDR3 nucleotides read TGCGCCAGCAGCACTGAACAGGGGGTAGCAGATACGCAGTATTTT.

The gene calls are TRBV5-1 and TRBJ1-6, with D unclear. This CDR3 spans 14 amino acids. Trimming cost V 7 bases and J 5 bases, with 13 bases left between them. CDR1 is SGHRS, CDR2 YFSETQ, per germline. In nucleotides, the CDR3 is TGCGCCAGCTGGCCGGGATCGGATAATTCACCCCTCCACTTT. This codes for CASWPGSDNSPLHF.